This is a list of T cell receptor beta chains from one sample in a study of regulatory T cells in long-lasting Graves disease. TCRdb passed the multiplex PCR reads through MiXCR, listing each CDR3 protein once. The sample has 440,000 or so distinct CDR3 sequences, 16% seen once; the top ten hold about 11%. This same sample was also part of a study on T cells in Graves' hyperthyroidism and ophthalmopathy.

Sequenced material: peripheral blood mononuclear cells (PBMCs), taken at new diagnosis, from a patient treated with antithyroid drugs. The receptor set was obtained from a woman in her 30s with Graves disease. Each CDR3 is given with its conserved first and last residue.

v_gene: TRBV20-1
j_gene: TRBJ2-7
CDR3aa: CSARDVRGPSYEQYF

v_gene: TRBV2
j_gene: TRBJ2-1
CDR3aa: CASRKTSGYNEQFF

v_gene: TRBV19
j_gene: TRBJ2-3
CDR3aa: CASSIDHLPGGGGDTQYF

v_gene: TRBV28
j_gene: TRBJ2-1
CDR3aa: CASSFWQGGDEQFF

v_gene: TRBV20-1
j_gene: TRBJ2-7
CDR3aa: CSARDVLAGGREQYF

v_gene: TRBV12-3/TRBV12-4
j_gene: TRBJ2-2
CDR3aa: CATGRSGRGRDTGELFF

v_gene: TRBV2
j_gene: TRBJ2-5
CDR3aa: CASSQGGAWETQYF

v_gene: TRBV15
j_gene: TRBJ2-1
CDR3aa: CATSKGSNGGFNNEQFF

v_gene: TRBV7-2
j_gene: TRBJ2-5
CDR3aa: CASSGRDRLPETQYF

v_gene: TRBV18
j_gene: TRBJ2-2
CDR3aa: CASSERREGPGELFF

v_gene: TRBV5-1
j_gene: TRBJ2-3
CDR3aa: CASSSRLAGDVRQYF

v_gene: TRBV19
j_gene: TRBJ1-1
CDR3aa: CASSTGQGRTEAFF

v_gene: TRBV20-1
j_gene: TRBJ1-1
CDR3aa: CSAIPRDRGLAEAFF

v_gene: TRBV12-3/TRBV12-4
j_gene: TRBJ2-7
CDR3aa: CASSPGTSGRARTYEQYF

v_gene: TRBV5-1
j_gene: TRBJ1-2
CDR3aa: CASSPGGIREDYGYTF

v_gene: TRBV18
j_gene: TRBJ1-6
CDR3aa: CASSPGNDNSPLHF

v_gene: TRBV6-2/TRBV6-3
j_gene: TRBJ2-2
CDR3aa: CASSEAAGGTGELFF

v_gene: TRBV29-1
j_gene: TRBJ2-1
CDR3aa: CSAPTRSGSGNNEQFF

v_gene: TRBV29-1
j_gene: TRBJ2-7
CDR3aa: CSVEVRGSGEQYF

v_gene: TRBV7-2
j_gene: TRBJ2-7
CDR3aa: CASSREGTSGTPYEQYF

v_gene: TRBV18
j_gene: TRBJ2-1
CDR3aa: CASSPLVVTSEEQFF

v_gene: TRBV20-1
j_gene: TRBJ2-1
CDR3aa: CSAGGVTYNEQFF

v_gene: TRBV27
j_gene: TRBJ1-4
CDR3aa: CASSPRAHIANEKLFF

v_gene: TRBV6-1
j_gene: TRBJ2-3
CDR3aa: CASSTGTTPTQYF

v_gene: TRBV19
j_gene: TRBJ2-1
CDR3aa: CASSSGYEQFF

v_gene: TRBV20-1
j_gene: TRBJ2-1
CDR3aa: CSAREATGRIHDEQFF

v_gene: TRBV20-1
j_gene: TRBJ2-5
CDR3aa: CSALAGARGTQYF

v_gene: TRBV4-1
j_gene: TRBJ2-3
CDR3aa: CASSRIFLLAGGLTDTQYF

v_gene: TRBV11-2
j_gene: TRBJ1-1
CDR3aa: CASSLQTDSNTEAFF

v_gene: TRBV7-2
j_gene: TRBJ2-7
CDR3aa: CASSIPRDVSYEQYF

v_gene: TRBV27
j_gene: TRBJ2-7
CDR3aa: CASSLGVAGGGEQYF

v_gene: TRBV7-8
j_gene: TRBJ1-2
CDR3aa: CASSSLKRTLNYGYTF

v_gene: TRBV4-1
j_gene: TRBJ2-5
CDR3aa: CASSQTRGPRLTIETQYF

v_gene: TRBV7-8
j_gene: TRBJ2-1
CDR3aa: CASSLQREYNEQFF

v_gene: TRBV6-5
j_gene: TRBJ1-2
CDR3aa: CASSYGGGVANYGYTF

v_gene: TRBV27
j_gene: TRBJ1-5
CDR3aa: CASSPTGDNQPQHF

v_gene: TRBV28
j_gene: TRBJ2-2
CDR3aa: CASSDGLAGDTGELFF

v_gene: TRBV13
j_gene: TRBJ1-6
CDR3aa: CASSSTGTAGDNSPLHF

v_gene: TRBV28
j_gene: TRBJ2-7
CDR3aa: CASSLWAGATYEQYF

v_gene: TRBV7-9
j_gene: TRBJ2-5
CDR3aa: CASGMGRLAGGEETQYF

v_gene: TRBV6-9
j_gene: TRBJ2-1
CDR3aa: CASSYTFVDRGPAHNEQFF

v_gene: TRBV28
j_gene: TRBJ2-3
CDR3aa: CASSSRSGRALSTDTQYF

v_gene: TRBV20-1
j_gene: TRBJ1-4
CDR3aa: CSASARGEKLFF

v_gene: TRBV7-2
j_gene: TRBJ2-5
CDR3aa: CASSLVGGTSLFATQYF

v_gene: TRBV7-2
j_gene: TRBJ1-2
CDR3aa: CASSNTGGATF

v_gene: TRBV6-6
j_gene: TRBJ2-1
CDR3aa: CASSYSGGGGLNEQFF

v_gene: TRBV24-1
j_gene: TRBJ2-2
CDR3aa: CATGAEVGAAGELFF

v_gene: TRBV20-1
j_gene: TRBJ2-2
CDR3aa: CSATGGGDTGELFF

v_gene: TRBV19
j_gene: TRBJ1-1
CDR3aa: CASSPPGGQAEAFF

v_gene: TRBV24-1
j_gene: TRBJ2-3
CDR3aa: CATSALDRGLFGDTQYF

v_gene: TRBV19
j_gene: TRBJ2-1
CDR3aa: CASSMYPPASGRGNEQFF